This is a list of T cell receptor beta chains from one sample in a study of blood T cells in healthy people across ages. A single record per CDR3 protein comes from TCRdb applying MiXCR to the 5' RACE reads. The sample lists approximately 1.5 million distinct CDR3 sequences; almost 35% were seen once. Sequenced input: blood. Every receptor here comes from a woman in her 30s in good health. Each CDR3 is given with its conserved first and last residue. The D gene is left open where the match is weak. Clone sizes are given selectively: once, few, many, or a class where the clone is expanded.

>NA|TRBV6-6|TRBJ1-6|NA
CASSYSWGGSLHF
TGTGCCAGCAGTTACTCGTGGGGAGGATCCCTCCACTTT
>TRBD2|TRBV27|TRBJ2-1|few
CASSSYGTSGREYSYNEQFF
TGTGCCAGCAGTTCTTATGGAACTAGCGGGAGGGAATACTCCTACAATGAGCAGTTCTTC
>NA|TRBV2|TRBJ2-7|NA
CASRPGRLGEQYF
TGTGCCAGCAGACCAGGGAGATTGGGCGAGCAGTACTTC
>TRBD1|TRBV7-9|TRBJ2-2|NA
CASSSGTGIHGELFF
TGTGCCAGCAGCTCGGGGACAGGGATACACGGGGAGCTGTTTTTT
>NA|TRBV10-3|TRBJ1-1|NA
CAISDGQTLNTEAFF
TGTGCCATCAGTGACGGACAAACACTCAACACTGAAGCTTTCTTT
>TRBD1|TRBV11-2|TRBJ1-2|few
CASRPGGFGYTF
TGTGCCAGCAGACCAGGGGGCTTTGGCTACACCTTC
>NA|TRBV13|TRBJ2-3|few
CASSSRVPGADTQYF
TGTGCCAGCAGCTCGCGGGTCCCAGGGGCAGATACGCAGTATTTT
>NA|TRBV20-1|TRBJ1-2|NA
CSARVSGVRGYTF
TGCAGTGCTAGAGTGTCCGGAGTGAGGGGCTACACCTTC
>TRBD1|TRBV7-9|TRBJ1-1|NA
CASSPQGGGTEVLF
TGTGCCAGCAGCCCACAGGGGGGTGGGACTGAAGTTCTCTTT
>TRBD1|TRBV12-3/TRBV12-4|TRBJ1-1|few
CATQGQSNTEAFF
TGTGCCACGCAGGGACAGTCGAACACTGAAGCTTTCTTT
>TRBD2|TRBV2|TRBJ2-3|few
CASSGFSGSADTQYF
TGTGCCAGCAGTGGGTTCAGCGGGAGCGCAGATACGCAGTATTTT
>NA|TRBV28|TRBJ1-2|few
CASTGPNYGYTF
TGTGCCAGCACGGGTCCCAACTATGGCTACACCTTC
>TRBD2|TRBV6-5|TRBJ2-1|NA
CASGRGTSRGDEQFF
TGTGCCAGCGGCCGAGGGACTAGTCGGGGCGATGAGCAGTTCTTC
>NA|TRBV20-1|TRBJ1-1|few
CSAIGRVSMNTEAFF
TGCAGTGCCATCGGCAGGGTGAGCATGAACACTGAAGCTTTCTTT
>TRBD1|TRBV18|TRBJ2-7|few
CASSPPDRDSYEQYF
TGTGCCAGCTCACCCCCGGACAGGGACTCCTACGAGCAGTACTTC
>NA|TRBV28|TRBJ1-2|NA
CASRGHSYGYTF
TGTGCCAGCAGGGGACATTCGTATGGCTACACCTTC
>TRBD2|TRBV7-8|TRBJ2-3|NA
CASSVLAGKGTDTQYF
TGTGCCAGCAGCGTACTAGCGGGGAAGGGCACAGATACGCAGTATTTT
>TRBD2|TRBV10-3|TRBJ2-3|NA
CAISPSASGRPSTDTQYF
TGTGCCATCAGTCCTTCGGCTAGCGGGAGACCTAGCACAGATACGCAGTATTTT
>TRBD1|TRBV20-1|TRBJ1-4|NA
CSAPGTGRPEKLFF
TGCAGTGCTCCTGGGACAGGGAGACCTGAAAAACTGTTTTTT
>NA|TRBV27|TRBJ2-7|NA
CASSSLLPSYEQYF
TGTGCCAGCAGTTCGCTACTTCCCTCCTACGAGCAGTACTTC
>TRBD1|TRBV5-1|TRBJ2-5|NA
CASSPQGPSQETQYF
TGCGCCAGCAGCCCACAGGGGCCCTCCCAAGAGACCCAGTACTTC
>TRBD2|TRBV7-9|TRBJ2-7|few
CASSTRTSSSEQYF
TGTGCCAGCAGCACCCGGACTAGCTCCTCCGAGCAGTACTTC
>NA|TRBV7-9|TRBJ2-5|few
CASSLREQLLQETQYF
TGTGCCAGCAGCTTACGAGAGCAGCTCCTACAAGAGACCCAGTACTTC
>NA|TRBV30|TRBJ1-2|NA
CAWSAGTRGNYGYTF
TGTGCCTGGAGTGCCGGGACAAGGGGGAACTATGGCTACACCTTC
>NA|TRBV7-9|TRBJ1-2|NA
CASSLRGRSFGGSFGYTF
TGTGCCAGCAGCTTAAGGGGACGGAGTTTTGGTGGGTCGTTTGGCTACACCTTC
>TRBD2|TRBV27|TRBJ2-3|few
CASSFYSGRTDTQYF
TGTGCCAGCAGTTTCTATAGCGGGAGAACAGATACGCAGTATTTT
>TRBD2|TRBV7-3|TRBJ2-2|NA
CASSPLLASVTGELFF
TGTGCCAGCAGCCCACTACTAGCGTCTGTCACCGGGGAGCTGTTTTTT
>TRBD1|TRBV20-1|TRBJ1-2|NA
CSAIRTGGWGGYTF
TGCAGTGCTATTAGGACAGGGGGCTGGGGTGGCTACACCTTC
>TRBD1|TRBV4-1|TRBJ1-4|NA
CASTRDRGSDEKLFF
TGCGCCAGCACCCGGGACAGGGGGTCGGATGAAAAACTGTTTTTT
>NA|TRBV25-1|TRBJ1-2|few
CASSEGLAGYTF
TGTGCCAGCAGTGAAGGGCTGGCTGGCTACACCTTC
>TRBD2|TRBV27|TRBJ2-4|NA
CASGPGSSGVQYF
TGTGCCAGCGGCCCGGGGAGTAGCGGGGTTCAGTACTTC
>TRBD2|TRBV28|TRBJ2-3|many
CASNLAGGTDTQYF
TGTGCCAGCAATCTAGCGGGAGGAACAGATACGCAGTATTTT
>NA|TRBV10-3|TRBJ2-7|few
CAISEGQYEQYF
TGTGCCATCAGTGAAGGGCAGTACGAGCAGTACTTC
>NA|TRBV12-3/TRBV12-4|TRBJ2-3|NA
CASSLAESADAQYF
TGTGCCAGCAGTTTGGCGGAGAGCGCAGATGCGCAGTATTTT
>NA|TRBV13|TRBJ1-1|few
CASSLPASDEAFF
TGTGCCAGCAGCTTACCCGCTAGTGATGAAGCTTTCTTT
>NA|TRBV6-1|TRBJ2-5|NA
CASSNPGYGKTQYF
TGTGCCAGTTCGAACCCAGGGTATGGAAAGACCCAGTACTTC
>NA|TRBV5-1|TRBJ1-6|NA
CASSSGTDISPLHF
TGCGCCAGCAGCTCTGGGACGGATATTTCACCCCTCCACTTT
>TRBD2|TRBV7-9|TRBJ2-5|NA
CASSFSGTSGRGTQYF
TGTGCCAGCAGCTTCTCCGGGACTAGCGGGAGAGGGACCCAGTACTTC
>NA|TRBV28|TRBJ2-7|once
CASRERRGEQYF
TGTGCCAGCAGGGAAAGAAGGGGCGAGCAGTACTTC
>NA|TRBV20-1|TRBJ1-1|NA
CSARDPWLPGGTEAFF
TGCAGTGCTAGAGACCCGTGGCTCCCTGGAGGCACTGAAGCTTTCTTT
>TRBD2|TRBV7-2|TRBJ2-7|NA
CACTPNFLSGAHYEQYF
TGTGCCTGTACCCCGAATTTTCTGAGCGGGGCTCACTACGAGCAGTACTTC
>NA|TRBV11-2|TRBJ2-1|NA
CASSFRMGIIYNEQFF
TGTGCCAGCAGCTTCCGAATGGGGATAATATACAATGAGCAGTTCTTC
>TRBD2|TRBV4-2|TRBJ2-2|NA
CASSQRGMSGGADTGELFF
TGTGCCAGCAGCCAACGGGGGATGTCGGGGGGGGCAGACACCGGGGAGCTGTTTTTT
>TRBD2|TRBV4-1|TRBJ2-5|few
CASSQDRTSGRPHGYGQYF
TGCGCCAGCAGCCAAGATCGGACTAGCGGGAGGCCCCACGGGTACGGGCAGTACTTC
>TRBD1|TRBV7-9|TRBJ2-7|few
CASSPPDRDYEQYF
TGTGCCAGCAGCCCACCCGACAGGGACTACGAGCAGTACTTC
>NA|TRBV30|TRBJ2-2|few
CAWNSSPGELFF
TGTGCCTGGAATAGCAGCCCCGGGGAGCTGTTTTTT
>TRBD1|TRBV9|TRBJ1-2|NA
CAGSVIGQGNYGYTF
TGTGCCGGCAGCGTAATAGGACAGGGGAACTATGGCTACACCTTC
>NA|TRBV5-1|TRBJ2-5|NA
CASSNGQLQETQYF
TGCGCCAGCAGCAACGGACAGCTACAAGAGACCCAGTACTTC
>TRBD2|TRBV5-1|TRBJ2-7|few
CASSGTTSDSYEQYF
TGCGCCAGCAGCGGAACTACTAGCGACTCCTACGAGCAGTACTTC
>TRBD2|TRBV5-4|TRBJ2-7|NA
CASSPTSGTPLEQYF
TGTGCCAGCAGCCCTACTAGCGGGACCCCGCTCGAGCAGTACTTC
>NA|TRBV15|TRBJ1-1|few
CATSRVRNKANTEAFF
TGTGCCACCAGCAGAGTACGAAACAAGGCGAACACTGAAGCTTTCTTT
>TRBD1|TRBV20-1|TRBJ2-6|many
CSAYGTGGLSGANVLTF
TGCAGTGCTTACGGGACAGGGGGCCTCTCTGGGGCCAACGTCCTGACTTTC
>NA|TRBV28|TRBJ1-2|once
CASSATVGGGYTF
TGTGCCAGCAGTGCCACGGTGGGTGGGGGCTACACCTTC
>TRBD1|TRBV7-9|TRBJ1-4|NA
CASSFGQGPSNEKLFF
TGTGCCAGCAGCTTCGGACAGGGCCCGTCTAATGAAAAACTGTTTTTT
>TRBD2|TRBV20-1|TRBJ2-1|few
CSARFREVYNEQFF
TGCAGTGCTAGATTCCGGGAGGTCTACAATGAGCAGTTCTTC
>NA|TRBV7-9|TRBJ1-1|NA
CASSYTGQSSTEAFF
TGTGCCAGCAGCTACACCGGACAGTCCTCGACTGAAGCTTTCTTT
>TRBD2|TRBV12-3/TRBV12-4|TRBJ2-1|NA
CASTGLGGTSGRVSSYNEQFF
TGTGCCAGCACCGGGCTGGGGGGGACTAGCGGAAGGGTTAGCTCCTACAATGAGCAGTTCTTC
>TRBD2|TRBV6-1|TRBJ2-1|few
CASSESPAGLNEQFF
TGTGCCAGCAGCGAAAGCCCAGCGGGGTTAAATGAGCAGTTCTTC
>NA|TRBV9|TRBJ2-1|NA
CASSVGANEQFF
TGTGCCAGCAGCGTAGGAGCAAATGAGCAGTTCTTC
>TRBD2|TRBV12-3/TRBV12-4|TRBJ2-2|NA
CASSSISGGVAGELFF
TGTGCCAGCAGTTCCATCAGCGGGGGGGTCGCCGGGGAGCTGTTTTTT